This is a list of T cell receptor beta chains from one sample in a study of lymphopenia after photon versus proton radiotherapy. Assay used: immunoSEQ multiplex PCR; TCRdb lists only in-frame clones, some missing. The sample consists of some 14,000 clones, 82% of them appearing once. The specimen comprised peripheral blood, sampled from a patient treated with photon-based radiotherapy. The receptor source for this set is a man aged 50 to 59 with gastric cancer. The CDR3 runs from the conserved cysteine through the conserved F or W.

TRBJ2-5	TRBV11-2	CASSLAGGGGRETQYF
TRBJ2-5	TRBV5-4	CASSLAKDLGLKTQYF
TRBJ2-1	TRBV9	CASSLTSGGYNEQFF
TRBJ2-5	TRBV7-9	CASSSTRTAQETQYF
TRBJ2-6	TRBV7-3	CASSLEGFSTGANVLTF
TRBJ1-1	TRBV10-3	CAISESAVPEAFF
TRBJ2-7	TRBV5-1	CASRIPGTSGGEEQYF
TRBJ1-1	TRBV6-4	CASSDSGGGGTEAFF
TRBJ1-5	TRBV19	CASSWTPSNQPQHF
TRBJ1-1	TRBV7-8	CASSLDGGLNTEAFF
TRBJ2-6	TRBV6-4	CASSEGPSSGANVLTF
TRBJ1-5	TRBV7-9	CASSLGSQPQHF
TRBJ1-5	TRBV6-6	CASIAGEVGNQPQHF
TRBJ1-1	TRBV7-8	CASSFGGGRTEAFF
TRBJ1-4	TRBV5-8	CASSGTTRGKLFF
TRBJ2-3	TRBV4-3	CASSQDGNADTQYF
TRBJ2-1	TRBV10-3	CATELPGGLNNEQFF
TRBJ1-2	TRBV2	CASSEVSAGGGYTF
TRBJ1-4	TRBV25-1	CASSESQRAHEKLFF
TRBJ2-3	TRBV10-3	CATQTSGAGDTQYF
TRBJ1-3	TRBV7-8	CASSLAMRALGNTIYF
TRBJ1-1	TRBV7-9	CASSLGAGMNTEAFF
TRBJ1-2	TRBV7-9	CASSLGNREGGYTF
TRBJ1-2	TRBV19	CASSIAGQGGGYTF
TRBJ2-3	TRBV7-8	CASSPSPLAGAYTDTQYF
TRBJ2-2	TRBV30	CARGVRTGGLNTGELFF
TRBJ2-3	TRBV7-2	CASSTRGFTDTQYF
TRBJ2-3	TRBV4-2	CASSQGLRGAVGTDTQYF
TRBJ2-3	TRBV6-1	CASYPGGPSTDTQYF
TRBJ1-3	TRBV15	CATSRAKTPSSGNTIYF
TRBJ2-1	TRBV29-1	CSVERRRAGFVDEQFF
TRBJ2-2	TRBV19	CASSPSGGAPGELFF
TRBJ1-3	TRBV6-1	CASSEALGTGNTIYF
TRBJ2-2	TRBV4-3	CASSQDRTGELFF
TRBJ1-5	TRBV7-2	CASSQAPHQPQHF
TRBJ1-1	TRBV27	CATARFVSSTEAFF
TRBJ2-1	TRBV7-9	CASTVRTGRANEQFF
TRBJ2-3	TRBV4-2	CASSQDRGLSGGALDTQYF
TRBJ2-3	TRBV9	CASSPLDRESGLAGGIGTDTQYF
TRBJ1-1	TRBV6-7	CASIQLQGVRISDTEAFF
TRBJ2-5	TRBV7-9	CASSYVDRAQETQYF
TRBJ2-5	TRBV11-2	CASSPRRLKETQYF
TRBJ2-5	TRBV5-1	CASSGGTQATETQYF
TRBJ1-3	TRBV5-6	CASSLWGISGNTIYF
TRBJ2-7	TRBV5-1	CASSTDRVYEQYF
TRBJ2-1	TRBV30	CAWRGTNYNEQFF
TRBJ2-1	TRBV7-6	CASSLVVGGADNEQFF
TRBJ1-1	TRBV5-5	CASNPPGQGYTEAFF
TRBJ2-4	TRBV4-3	CASSPVRGAKNIQYF
TRBJ1-2	TRBV5-8	CASSLYRGFYGYTF
TRBJ2-5	TRBV15	CATSTILTGGQETQYF
TRBJ1-2	TRBV6-6	CASSRDPGTGVGYTF
TRBJ2-7	TRBV7-2	CASSLTPTSYDEQYF
TRBJ1-5	TRBV19	CASSIVLSNQPQHF
TRBJ2-3	TRBV6-5	CASSYVGSTDTQYF
TRBJ2-5	TRBV15	CATSRNGPQETRYF
TRBJ1-1	TRBV29-1	CSVDDRRGAEAFF
TRBJ1-3	TRBV19	CASADGVPSSGNTIYF
TRBJ2-6	TRBV7-9	CASSGRTSGANVLTF